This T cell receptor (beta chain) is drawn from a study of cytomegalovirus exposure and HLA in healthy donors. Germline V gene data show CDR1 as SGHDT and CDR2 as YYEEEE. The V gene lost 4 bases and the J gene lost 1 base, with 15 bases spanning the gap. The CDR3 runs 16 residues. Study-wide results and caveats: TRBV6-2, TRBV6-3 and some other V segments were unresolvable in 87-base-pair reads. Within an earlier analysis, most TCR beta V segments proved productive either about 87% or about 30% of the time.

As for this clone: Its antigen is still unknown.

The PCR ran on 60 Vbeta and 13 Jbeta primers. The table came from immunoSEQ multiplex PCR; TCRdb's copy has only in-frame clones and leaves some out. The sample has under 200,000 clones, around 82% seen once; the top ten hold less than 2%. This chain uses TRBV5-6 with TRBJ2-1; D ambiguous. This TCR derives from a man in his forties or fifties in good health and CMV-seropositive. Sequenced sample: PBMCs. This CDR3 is CASSPSPGKSYNEQFF. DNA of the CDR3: TGTGCCAGCAGCCCCTCCCCGGGTAAGTCCTACAATGAGCAGTTCTTC. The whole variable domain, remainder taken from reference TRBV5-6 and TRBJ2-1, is DAGVTQSPTHLIKTRGQQVTLRCSPKSGHDTVSWYQQALGQGPQFIFQYYEEEERQRGNFPDRFSGHQFPNYSSELNVNALLLGDSALYLCASSPSPGKSYNEQFFGPGTRLTVL.